This is a list of T cell receptor beta chains from one sample in a study of post-analysis software for immune sequencing data. TCRdb called the PCR reads again in MiXCR, with one record for every CDR3 protein. Of about 170,000 distinct CDR3 sequences listed, approximately 30% were seen once; the top ten hold about 1.6%. The sample consisted of blood. The receptors derive from a girl aged 5 to 17 with multiple sclerosis. The CDR3 runs from the conserved cysteine through the conserved F or W. A D gene is named only where the DNA matches it firmly. Only part of the rows carry a size: once, few, many, or a class if the clone is expanded.

J gene: TRBJ2-1
D gene: .
V gene: TRBV5-1
clone size: once
CDR3 length: 15
CDR3 DNA: TGCGCCGGCAGCTTGGGGGAGAGCTCCTACAATGAGCAGTTCTTC
CDR3 protein: CAGSLGESSYNEQFF

J gene: TRBJ2-7
D gene: .
V gene: TRBV20-1
clone size: many
CDR3 length: 11
CDR3 DNA: TGCAGTGCTTGGGACGGCTACGAGCAGTACTTC
CDR3 protein: CSAWDGYEQYF

J gene: TRBJ2-1
D gene: .
V gene: TRBV9
clone size: many
CDR3 length: 15
CDR3 DNA: TGTGCCAGCAGCGTAGGAGCGGCCTCCTACAATGAGCAGTTCTTC
CDR3 protein: CASSVGAASYNEQFF

J gene: TRBJ2-3
D gene: .
V gene: TRBV5-4
clone size: few
CDR3 length: 12
CDR3 DNA: TGTGCCAGCAGCGTGGGGGGTGATACGCAGTATTTT
CDR3 protein: CASSVGGDTQYF

J gene: TRBJ2-6
D gene: .
V gene: TRBV29-1
clone size: many
CDR3 length: 17
CDR3 DNA: TGCAGCGTTCGGACGGGAGACGTAAGCTCTGGGGCCAACGTCCTGACTTTC
CDR3 protein: CSVRTGDVSSGANVLTF

J gene: TRBJ1-2
D gene: .
V gene: TRBV28
clone size: few
CDR3 length: 11
CDR3 DNA: TGTGCCAGCAGTGAGTGGACTGGTTACACCTTC
CDR3 protein: CASSEWTGYTF

J gene: TRBJ2-6
D gene: .
V gene: TRBV5-1
clone size: many
CDR3 length: 15
CDR3 DNA: TGCGCCAGCAGCTTGACAACCGCTGGGGCCAACGTCCTGACTTTC
CDR3 protein: CASSLTTAGANVLTF

J gene: TRBJ2-5
D gene: .
V gene: TRBV20-1
clone size: once
CDR3 length: 12
CDR3 DNA: TGCAGTGCTAGGCCGACTGGGAGGACCCAGTACTTC
CDR3 protein: CSARPTGRTQYF

J gene: TRBJ1-1
D gene: TRBD1
V gene: TRBV7-9
clone size: few
CDR3 length: 13
CDR3 DNA: TGTGCCAGCAGCCGCACAGGGGCGGCTGAAGCTTTCTTT
CDR3 protein: CASSRTGAAEAFF

J gene: TRBJ1-5
D gene: .
V gene: TRBV28
clone size: few
CDR3 length: 14
CDR3 DNA: TGTGCCAGCAGTTTACGGGAGCGCAATCAGCCCCAGCATTTT
CDR3 protein: CASSLRERNQPQHF

J gene: TRBJ2-7
D gene: TRBD1
V gene: TRBV12-3/TRBV12-4
clone size: many
CDR3 length: 14
CDR3 DNA: TGTGCCAGCAGTTTAAGGGGGACAGGGGGCGAGCAGTACTTC
CDR3 protein: CASSLRGTGGEQYF

J gene: TRBJ1-2
D gene: .
V gene: TRBV20-1
clone size: few
CDR3 length: 15
CDR3 DNA: TGCAGTGCTAGAGGCCTCCTGACTGTCGACTATGGCTACACCTTC
CDR3 protein: CSARGLLTVDYGYTF

J gene: TRBJ2-7
D gene: .
V gene: TRBV20-1
clone size: many
CDR3 length: 14
CDR3 DNA: TGCAGTGCTAGTCTCCCAAGGGGTTCCTACGAGCAGTACTTC
CDR3 protein: CSASLPRGSYEQYF

J gene: TRBJ1-1
D gene: .
V gene: TRBV5-6
clone size: .
CDR3 length: 17
CDR3 DNA: TGTGCCAGCAGCTACCCGGGGGCCCTCCTTATGGACACTGAAGCTTTCTTT
CDR3 protein: CASSYPGALLMDTEAFF

J gene: TRBJ2-7
D gene: .
V gene: TRBV7-9
clone size: .
CDR3 length: 17
CDR3 DNA: TGTGCCAGCAGCTTAGTCGACATCTTAGGAACCTCCTACGAGCAGTACTTC
CDR3 protein: CASSLVDILGTSYEQYF

J gene: TRBJ2-7
D gene: .
V gene: TRBV27
clone size: many
CDR3 length: 15
CDR3 DNA: TGTGCCAGCAGTTTAAAGGGTAGGCTGAACTACGAGCAGTACTTC
CDR3 protein: CASSLKGRLNYEQYF

J gene: TRBJ2-1
D gene: TRBD2
V gene: TRBV9
clone size: many
CDR3 length: 18
CDR3 DNA: TGTGCCAGCAGCGTAGGTCTCTCAGATTCCGGGACTAGGAATGAGCAGTTCTTC
CDR3 protein: CASSVGLSDSGTRNEQFF

J gene: TRBJ2-1
D gene: TRBD2
V gene: TRBV20-1
clone size: .
CDR3 length: 15
CDR3 DNA: TGCAGTGCTAGAGATGGCGGGAGTTTCGACAATGAGCAGTTCTTC
CDR3 protein: CSARDGGSFDNEQFF

J gene: TRBJ2-1
D gene: TRBD1
V gene: TRBV7-9
clone size: .
CDR3 length: 13
CDR3 DNA: TGTGCCAGCAGCACGGGACAGGGGGATGAGCAGTTCTTC
CDR3 protein: CASSTGQGDEQFF

J gene: TRBJ1-2
D gene: TRBD1
V gene: TRBV5-1
clone size: few
CDR3 length: 15
CDR3 DNA: TGCGCCAGCAGCTTCCGACAGGGGGTTGACTATGGCTACACCTTC
CDR3 protein: CASSFRQGVDYGYTF

J gene: TRBJ2-1
D gene: .
V gene: TRBV7-7
clone size: many
CDR3 length: 16
CDR3 DNA: TGTGCCAGCAGCCCCGGGGAGATAACCTCCTACAATGAGCAGTTCTTC
CDR3 protein: CASSPGEITSYNEQFF

J gene: TRBJ1-1
D gene: .
V gene: TRBV6-1
clone size: .
CDR3 length: 14
CDR3 DNA: TGTGCCAGCAGCCCGGAGAGAATGAACACTGAAGCTTTCTTT
CDR3 protein: CASSPERMNTEAFF

J gene: TRBJ1-2
D gene: .
V gene: TRBV20-1
clone size: many
CDR3 length: 13
CDR3 DNA: TGCAGTGCTAGAGCCGAGGGGGGAGATGGCTACACCTTC
CDR3 protein: CSARAEGGDGYTF

J gene: TRBJ1-1
D gene: .
V gene: TRBV5-1
clone size: once
CDR3 length: 16
CDR3 DNA: TGCGCCAGCAGCTTTGGGGCCTCGACCTCGAACACTGAAGCTTTCTTT
CDR3 protein: CASSFGASTSNTEAFF

J gene: TRBJ2-3
D gene: .
V gene: TRBV11-2
clone size: .
CDR3 length: 14
CDR3 DNA: TGTGCCAGCAGCTTTAAGGGGCAGGCGGATACGCAGTATTTT
CDR3 protein: CASSFKGQADTQYF

J gene: TRBJ2-5
D gene: .
V gene: TRBV20-1
clone size: many
CDR3 length: 15
CDR3 DNA: TGCAGTGCTACTCAGGGAGCCCTAAGCGGGGAGACCCAGTACTTC
CDR3 protein: CSATQGALSGETQYF